A single sample is the source of the 27 T cell receptor beta chains below, sequenced in a study of T cell repertoires in cytomegalovirus infection. TCRdb reprocessed the reads with MiXCR, giving one entry per CDR3 protein. The table has approximately 730,000 distinct CDR3 sequences, almost 30% seen once. These receptors' antigens are unknown. Sequencing used cultured CD8+ T cells from PBMCs, obtained from culture after CMV antigen stimulation. All receptors come from a human donor in good health (CMV status not recorded). Some clones in this sample may be carry-over from other donors' samples.

The CDR3 nucleotides read TGTGCCAGCAGTATCCTCGGGACAGGGGGTGGCTACACCTTC. This codes for CASSILGTGGGYTF. The chain carries TRBV27 and TRBJ1-2; 11 bases map to TRBD1. In germline, CDR1 is MNHEY, CDR2 SMNVEV (reference sequence). Trimming at V came to 5 bases and at J to 7 bases, leaving 6 bases not matched to a gene. The CDR3 covers 14 residues.

At least ten counts were recorded for this clonotype. The chain combines TRBV19 with TRBJ2-7; D may match TRBD1 or TRBD2 (5 bases each). CDR1 LNHDA and CDR2 SQIVND come from the germline V gene (reference sequence). The CDR3 is 12 amino acids. Trimming removed 9 bases from V and 3 bases from J, with 12 bases in between. CDR3 residues: CASSGDSYEQYF. The CDR3 DNA is TGTGCCAGCAGCGGTGACAGCTACGAGCAGTACTTC.

The table lists this clonotype with a count of one. One junction end does not reproduce the germline sequence, and a read error may be involved. The rearrangement links TRBV29-1 to TRBJ1-5, with D possibly being TRBD1 (6 bases). Germline V gene data show CDR1 as SQVTM and CDR2 as ANQGSEA. This CDR3 is built from 13 residues. The CDR3 spells CSVQDRSNQPQHF. The CDR3 DNA reads TGCAGCGTTCAAGACAGGAGCAATCAGCCCCAGCATTTT.

This clonotype was counted only a few times. The chain joins TRBV5-1 to TRBJ1-1, with TRBD1 as a possible D gene (5 bases). The V end was cut by 2 bases, the J end by 3 bases, with 11 bases between. From germline, CDR1 is SGHRS and CDR2 YFSETQ. The CDR3 is 14 residues long. The CDR3 spells CASSFGDGDTEAFF. CDR3 bases: TGCGCCAGCAGCTTCGGGGACGGGGACACTGAAGCTTTCTTT.

This chain links TRBV28 with TRBJ2-3, with D possibly TRBD2 on 6 matching bases. The V gene's germline CDR1 is MDHEN and CDR2 SYDVKM. Trimming removed 4 bases at V and 4 bases at J, with 12 bases between. This CDR3 contains 14 residues. CDR3 protein: CASSSWGEADTQYF. The CDR3 bases are TGTGCCAGCAGTTCTTGGGGGGAGGCAGATACGCAGTATTTT.

This rearrangement joins TRBV2 to TRBJ1-1; D not resolved. V was trimmed by 4 bases and J by 6 bases, leaving 15 bases between them. The length of the CDR3 is 14 residues. Looked up from germline, CDR1 is SNHLY and CDR2 is FYNNEI. As DNA, the CDR3 is TGTGCCAGCAGTGTACTTAACACTGGAGCTGAAGCTTTCTTT. Translation gives CASSVLNTGAEAFF.

The rearrangement uses TRBV11-2 and TRBJ1-2; no definite D call. Per germline, CDR1 SGHAT and CDR2 FQNNGV. Trimming shortened V by 7 bases and J by 3 bases, and 21 bases separated the two germline ends. This CDR3 is 16 amino acids long. The DNA of the CDR3 is TGTGCCAGCAATCCCCCGGGCAGGCCCCTACACTATGGCTACACCTTC. Protein product: CASNPPGRPLHYGYTF.

This clonotype was counted once. The chain carries TRBV4-1 and TRBJ2-3, with TRBD1 as a possible D gene (5 bases). The CDR3 covers 11 residues. The V end was cut by 11 bases, the J end by 8 bases, with 14 bases between. The germline V gene has CDR1 MGHRA and CDR2 YSYEKL. The CDR3 region is CACTQQGTQYF. For the CDR3, the DNA is TGCGCCTGCACCCAGCAGGGTACGCAGTATTTT.

The chain carries TRBV6-2 or TRBV6-3 and TRBJ2-1; no reliable D call. Per the germline V gene, CDR1 is MNHEY and CDR2 is SVGEGT. CDR3 length: 14 amino acids. V lost 6 bases and J lost 0, with 9 bases in between. Written as DNA, the CDR3 is TGTGCCAGCAGGGGCAGGAGCTCCTACAATGAGCAGTTCTTC. Translated, it gives CASRGRSSYNEQFF.

The chain recombines TRBV6-6 with TRBJ1-3, with D unclear. Germline V gene sequence: CDR1 MNHNY, CDR2 SVGAGI (reference sequence). V was trimmed by 1 base and J by 0 bases, leaving 10 bases between them. The CDR3 has 16 residues. The CDR3 loop is CASSYFTANSGNTIYF. In DNA, the CDR3 is TGTGCCAGCAGTTACTTCACCGCCAACTCTGGAAACACCATATATTTT.

This chain uses TRBV11-3 with TRBJ2-7; D remains unclear. CDR1 is SGHNT, CDR2 YENEEA, per germline. The V end was cut by 2 bases, the J end by 4 bases, with 9 bases between. The CDR3 contains 13 residues. The CDR3 coding sequence is TGTGCCAGCAGCTTAAGCGATGGGTACGAGCAGTACTTC. It yields the protein CASSLSDGYEQYF.

The table lists this clonotype with a few counts. The rearrangement links TRBV11-3 to TRBJ2-1; 8 bases are shared with TRBD2. With 1 base clipped from V and 6 bases from J, the junction kept 11 bases outside the gene matches. The germline V gene encodes CDR1 SGHNT and CDR2 YENEEA. The CDR3 runs to 17 residues. The CDR3 region is CASSLGPLAGGSNEQFF. The CDR3 DNA reads TGTGCCAGCAGCTTAGGCCCATTGGCGGGGGGTTCCAATGAGCAGTTCTTC.

The V call is TRBV27, the J call TRBJ2-7, with D hard to call. V was trimmed by 8 bases and J by 5 bases, leaving 7 bases between them. CDR3 length: 10 residues. Germline V gene data show CDR1 as MNHEY and CDR2 as SMNVEV (reference sequence). The CDR3 loop reads CASGYHEQYF. The CDR3 DNA follows: TGTGCCAGCGGATACCACGAGCAGTACTTC.

This clonotype was counted at least ten times. This chain joins TRBV12-5 and TRBJ1-5; D may be TRBD1 (5 bases). CDR1 LGHNT and CDR2 FRNRAP come from the germline V gene. This CDR3 region has 15 residues. Trimming cost V 6 bases and J 0 bases, with 12 bases left between them. In DNA, the CDR3 is TGTGCTAGTGGCTACGGGACTCATAGCAATCAGCCCCAGCATTTT. Translation: CASGYGTHSNQPQHF.

The V and J genes are TRBV7-2 and TRBJ2-7, with 11 bases aligning to TRBD2. Germline lookup yields CDR1 SGHTA and CDR2 FQGNSA. The V and J ends lost 2 bases and 7 bases, in that order; junction bases with no gene match: 7. The CDR3 has 15 amino acids. Here the CDR3 DNA reads TGTGCCAGCAGCTTAAGACTAGCGGGGCCGGGGGAGCAGTACGTC. It is translated as CASSLRLAGPGEQYV.

J is TRBJ2-1 and V is TRBV11-2; a possible D gene is TRBD2 (6 bases). The CDR3 has 15 amino acids. CDR1 SGHAT and CDR2 FQNNGV come from the germline V gene. V was shortened by 4 bases and J by 0 bases, with 10 bases between the two germline ends. The CDR3 sequence is CASSSFSGSYNEQFF. CDR3 nucleotides: TGTGCCAGCAGCTCATTTAGCGGCTCCTACAATGAGCAGTTCTTC.

In its sample, this clonotype was seen a few times. J is TRBJ1-2 and V is TRBV12-3 or TRBV12-4; the D gene is possibly TRBD1 (6 bases). V was shortened by 7 bases and J by 8 bases, with 14 bases between the two germline ends. The CDR3 sequence is 12 residues long. The CDR3 spells CASTLDRSGYTF. CDR3 coding DNA: TGTGCCAGCACCCTCGACAGGTCGGGCTACACCTTC.

This clonotype occurred a few times. V is TRBV6-1 and J is TRBJ2-7, with 9 bases that match TRBD1. The germline V gene encodes CDR1 MNHNS and CDR2 SASEGT. The CDR3 is made up of 18 amino acids. Unmatched junction bases numbered 11, after V lost 2 bases and J lost 0 bases. As DNA, the CDR3 is TGTGCCAGCAGTGAACGGGACAGGGTGTATAGTGGCTCCTACGAGCAGTACTTC. Its translation is CASSERDRVYSGSYEQYF.

There are many counts of this clonotype. V and J are TRBV7-8 and TRBJ2-3, with TRBD1 as a possible D gene (6 bases). CDR1 and CDR2 (germline): SGHVS, FQNEAQ. This CDR3 is built from 15 residues. V lost 8 bases to trimming and J lost 7 bases, with 22 bases between them. The CDR3 region is CASLDPREGDYTQYF. CDR3 sequence (DNA): TGTGCCAGCCTGGACCCGAGAGAGGGGGATTATACGCAGTATTTT.

The chain couples TRBV6-6 to TRBJ2-7; D is perhaps TRBD1 (5 bases). Germline values: CDR1 MNHNY, CDR2 SVGAGI (reference sequence). This CDR3 contains 14 residues. V lost 2 bases and J 2 bases, leaving 10 bases between the germline ends. CDR3 region: CASSYGAGPYEQYV. In nucleotides, the CDR3 is TGTGCCAGCAGTTACGGGGCAGGACCCTACGAGCAGTACGTC.

This clonotype occurred a few times. V gene TRBV6-2 or TRBV6-3 combines with J gene TRBJ2-7; 9 positions match TRBD1. Germline V CDR1 and CDR2: MNHEY, SVGEGT. V lost 2 bases and J lost 6; bases outside the gene matches: 14. This CDR3 contains 17 residues. CDR3 loop: CASSYARDRDFVGEQYV. The DNA for the CDR3 is TGTGCCAGCAGTTACGCGAGGGACAGGGACTTTGTAGGCGAGCAGTACGTC.

The rearrangement uses TRBV6-1 and TRBJ2-1; perhaps D is TRBD1 or TRBD2 (5 bases each). CDR3 length: 11 amino acids. Looked up from germline, CDR1 is MNHNS and CDR2 is SASEGT. The V gene lost 8 bases and the J gene lost 10 bases, with 12 bases spanning the gap. CDR3: CASGGRPEQFF. The CDR3 DNA sequence: TGTGCCAGCGGGGGAAGGCCAGAGCAGTTCTTC.

V and J are TRBV28 and TRBJ1-5, with no clear D. Germline CDR1 is MDHEN and CDR2 is SYDVKM. The CDR3 extends over 15 amino acids. V was trimmed by 7 bases and J by 3 bases, leaving 16 bases between them. CDR3 bases: TGTGCCAGCAAAACATTTAAGGGTGTCAATCAGCCCCAGCATTTT. Residues: CASKTFKGVNQPQHF.

The chain links TRBV19 to TRBJ1-1; unclear D gene. Looked up from germline, CDR1 is LNHDA and CDR2 is SQIVND (reference sequence). V was pared by 3 bases and J by 11 bases, with 13 bases between. The CDR3 runs to 12 residues. Written as DNA, the CDR3 is TGTGCCAGTAGTATCAACCCGCGGATGGCTTTCTTT. As protein: CASSINPRMAFF.

The chain joins TRBV2 to TRBJ1-2; 7 bases map to TRBD1. CDR3 length equals 14 residues. V dropped 4 bases and J dropped 4; count of bases not matched to a gene: 6. Germline CDR1 is SNHLY and CDR2 is FYNNEI. CDR3 residues: CASSGGQALYGYTF. The DNA of the CDR3 is TGTGCCAGCAGTGGCGGACAGGCCCTCTATGGCTACACCTTC.

The gene calls are TRBV6-2 or TRBV6-3 and TRBJ1-3; D uncertain. The ends were cut back, 8 bases at V and 0 bases at J, with 11 bases in the middle. The CDR3 contains 14 residues. Per germline, CDR1 MNHEY and CDR2 SVGEGT. The CDR3 DNA follows: TGTGCCAGCGTACCTCGGCTCTCTGGAAACACCATATATTTT. It codes for CASVPRLSGNTIYF.

This clonotype was detected only a few times. CDR3 sequence (DNA): TGTGCCAGCAGCCCATGGACTAGTAACGGGGAGCTGTTTTTT. It translates to CASSPWTSNGELFF. The chain couples TRBV7-8 to TRBJ2-2; 7 bases match TRBD2. The germline V gene has CDR1 SGHVS and CDR2 FQNEAQ. V dropped 5 bases and J dropped 7; count of bases not matched to a gene: 7. This CDR3 is 14 amino acids long.